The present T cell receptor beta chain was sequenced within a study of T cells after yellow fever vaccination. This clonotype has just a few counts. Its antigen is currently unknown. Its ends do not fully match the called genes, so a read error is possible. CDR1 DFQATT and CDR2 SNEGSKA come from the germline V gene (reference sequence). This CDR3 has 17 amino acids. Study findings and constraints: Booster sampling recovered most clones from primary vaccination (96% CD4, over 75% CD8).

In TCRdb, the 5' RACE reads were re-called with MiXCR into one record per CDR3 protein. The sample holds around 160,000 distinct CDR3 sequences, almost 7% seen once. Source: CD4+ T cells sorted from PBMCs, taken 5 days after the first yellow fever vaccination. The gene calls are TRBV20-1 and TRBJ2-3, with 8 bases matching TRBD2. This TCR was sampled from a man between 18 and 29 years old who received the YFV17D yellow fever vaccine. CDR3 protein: CCASQPGGTRGGHTQYF. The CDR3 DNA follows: TGCTGTGCTAGTCAACCGGGGGGGACTAGGGGGGGTCATACGCAGTATTTT.